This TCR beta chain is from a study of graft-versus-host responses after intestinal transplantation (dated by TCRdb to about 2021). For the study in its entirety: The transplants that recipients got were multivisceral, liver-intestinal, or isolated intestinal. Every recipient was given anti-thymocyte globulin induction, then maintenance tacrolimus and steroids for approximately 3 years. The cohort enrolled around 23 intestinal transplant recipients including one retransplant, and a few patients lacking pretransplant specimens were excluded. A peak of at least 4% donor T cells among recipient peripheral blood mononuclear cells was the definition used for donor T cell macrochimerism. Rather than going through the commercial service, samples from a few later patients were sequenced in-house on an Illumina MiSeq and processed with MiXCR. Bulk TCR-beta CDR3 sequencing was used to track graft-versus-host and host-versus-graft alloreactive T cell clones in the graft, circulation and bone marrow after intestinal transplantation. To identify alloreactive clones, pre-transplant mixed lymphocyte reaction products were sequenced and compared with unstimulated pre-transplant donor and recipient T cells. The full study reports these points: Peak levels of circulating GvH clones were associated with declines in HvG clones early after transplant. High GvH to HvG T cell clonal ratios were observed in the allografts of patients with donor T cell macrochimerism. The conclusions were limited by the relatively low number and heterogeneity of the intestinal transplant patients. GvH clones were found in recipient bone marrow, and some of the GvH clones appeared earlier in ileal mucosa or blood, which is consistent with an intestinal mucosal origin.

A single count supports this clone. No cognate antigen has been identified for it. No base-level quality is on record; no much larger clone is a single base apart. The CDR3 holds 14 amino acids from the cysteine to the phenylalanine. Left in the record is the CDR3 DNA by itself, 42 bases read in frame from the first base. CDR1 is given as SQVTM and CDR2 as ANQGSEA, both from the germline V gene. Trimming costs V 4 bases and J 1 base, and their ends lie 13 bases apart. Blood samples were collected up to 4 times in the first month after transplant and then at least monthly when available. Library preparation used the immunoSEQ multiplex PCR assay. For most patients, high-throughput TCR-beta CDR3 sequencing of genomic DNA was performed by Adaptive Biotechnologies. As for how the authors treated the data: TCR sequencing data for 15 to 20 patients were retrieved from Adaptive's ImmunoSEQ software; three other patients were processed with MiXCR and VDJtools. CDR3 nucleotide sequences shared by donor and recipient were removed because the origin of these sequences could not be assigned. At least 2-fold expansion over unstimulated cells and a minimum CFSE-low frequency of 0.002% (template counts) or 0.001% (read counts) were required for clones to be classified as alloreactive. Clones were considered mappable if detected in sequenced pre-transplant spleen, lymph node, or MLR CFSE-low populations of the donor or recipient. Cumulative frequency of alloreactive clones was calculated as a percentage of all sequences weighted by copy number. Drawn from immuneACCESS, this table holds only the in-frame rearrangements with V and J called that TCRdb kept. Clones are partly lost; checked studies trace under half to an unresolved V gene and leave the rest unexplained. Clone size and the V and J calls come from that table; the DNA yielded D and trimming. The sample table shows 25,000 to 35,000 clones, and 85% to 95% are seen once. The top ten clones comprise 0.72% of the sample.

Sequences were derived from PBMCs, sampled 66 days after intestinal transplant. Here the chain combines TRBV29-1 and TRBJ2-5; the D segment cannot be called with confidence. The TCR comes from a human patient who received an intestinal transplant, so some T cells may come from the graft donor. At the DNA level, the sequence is TGCAGCGTTGCCCTCGCACAGCCCCAAGAGACCCAGTACTTC. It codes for CSVALAQPQETQYF.